One sample yielded the 10 T cell receptor beta chains listed below, sequenced in a study of spatial heterogeneity in lung cancer. The time point: sample taken at primary tumor resection. Antigen specificity for these receptors is unknown. TCRdb re-called the 5' RACE reads with MiXCR, one entry per CDR3 protein. Of about 3,000 distinct CDR3 sequences listed, 11% were seen once; the top ten hold more than 10%. Study-level findings and limits: Tumor mutation count correlated with how many alpha and beta TCRs expanded intratumorally.

The source material was lung tumor tissue, sampled at surgery. Source of these receptors: a male donor with early-stage non-small cell lung cancer.

This clonotype ranks as medium-sized. This beta chain is a stray read from a library made for alpha chains; its abundance is not meaningful. This chain uses TRBV5-6 with TRBJ1-4; 7 nucleotides agree with TRBD1. CDR3 length: 16 residues. The ends lost 3 bases at V and 5 bases at J; junction bases unmatched: 10. Germline assignment: CDR1 SGHDT and CDR2 YYEEEE. The CDR3 here is CASSSKNRGWNEKLFF. The DNA for the CDR3 is TGTGCCAGCAGCTCGAAAAACAGGGGATGGAATGAAAAACTGTTTTTT.

This clonotype is classed as medium-sized. Because this beta chain is a stray read in a library intended to capture alpha chains, its abundance should not be given much weight. This sequence joins TRBV10-3 and TRBJ2-1, with unresolved D. The CDR3 length is 15 residues. In germline, CDR1 is ENHRY, CDR2 SYGVKD. Between the trimmed V and J ends, which lost 0 bases and 2 bases, there was a span of 8 bases. This CDR3 reads CAISESTGPYNEQFF. In DNA, the CDR3 is TGTGCCATCAGTGAGTCGACTGGGCCCTACAATGAGCAGTTCTTC.

On this clonotype itself: The library was designed around alpha chains, so this beta chain is a stray read whose abundance carries little weight. DNA of the CDR3: TGCAGCGTCTTTGGGACAGGCGCCGGCTACACCTTC. It encodes CSVFGTGAGYTF. V gene TRBV29-1 combines with J gene TRBJ1-2, with 8 bases that match TRBD1. Germline V gene lookup returns CDR1 SQVTM and CDR2 ANQGSEA. V was pared by 6 bases and J by 8 bases, with 8 bases of the junction left unmatched. This CDR3 region has 12 residues.

By proportion, this clonotype is medium-sized. This beta chain is an unintended read in a library built for alpha chains; its size means little. The chain is built from TRBV6-6 and TRBJ1-6; D remains unclear. The CDR3 is 17 amino acids. Germline V gives CDR1 MNHNY, CDR2 SVGAGI (reference sequence). V was clipped by 6 bases and J by 1 base, with 16 bases between them. In DNA form, the CDR3 reads TGTGCCAGCAGCCACGCCTCGCATCGGTCCTATAATTCACCCCTCCACTTT. Translated, it gives CASSHASHRSYNSPLHF.

This clonotype is large in the sample. Since it is a stray read in a library aimed at alpha chains, this beta chain has a size that is not meaningful. The chain uses TRBV10-3 and TRBJ1-1; D remains unclear. The germline gives CDR1 ENHRY, CDR2 SYGVKD. V was pared by 0 bases and J by 4 bases, with 12 bases between. The CDR3 spans 15 residues. Here the CDR3 DNA reads TGTGCCATCAGTGAGTCGACGGGAGACGGCACTGAAGCTTTCTTT. Protein: CAISESTGDGTEAFF.

This clonotype is medium-sized (0.01 to 0.1%) within its sample. This beta chain is a stray read from a library made for alpha chains; its abundance is not meaningful. The rearrangement joins TRBV10-3 to TRBJ2-3; 12 nucleotides match TRBD2. The V gene's germline CDR1 is ENHRY and CDR2 SYGVKD. V shed 3 bases and J 0 bases; nucleotides not matched to a gene: 7. The CDR3 length is 18 residues. For the CDR3, the DNA is TGTGCCATCAGTGAACGCCTAGCGGGGGGGCCTAGCACAGATACGCAGTATTTT. Its translation is CAISERLAGGPSTDTQYF.

By frequency in the sample, this clonotype is medium-sized. A library made for alpha chains picked up this beta chain off target, so its size means little. V is TRBV18 and J is TRBJ2-3; D is perhaps TRBD2 (5 bases). CDR1 and CDR2 from the germline V gene are KGHSH and LQKENI. This CDR3 spans 14 amino acids. Trimming left V 6 bases short and J 4 bases short, with 14 bases between. The DNA of the CDR3 is TGTGCCAGCTCGCCGAGGGAAGGCTCAGATACGCAGTATTTT. Translating gives CASSPREGSDTQYF.

This clonotype is termed medium-sized (0.01 to 0.1%). This beta chain came through as a stray read in a library set up for alpha chains, and its size says little. The rearrangement uses TRBV2 and TRBJ2-3; D is possibly TRBD2 (5 bases). Germline V lookup: CDR1 SNHLY, CDR2 FYNNEI. V was trimmed by 0 bases and J by 3 bases, leaving 19 bases between them. The CDR3 spans 18 residues. The CDR3 DNA reads as TGTGCCAGCAGTGAAGCAAGTTGGGCTCTCGGGGTGACAGATACGCAGTATTTT. Protein sequence: CASSEASWALGVTDTQYF.

The table lists this clonotype with many counts. Because the library targeted alpha chains, this beta chain is an off-target read whose size means little. V gene TRBV6-6 combines with J gene TRBJ2-5; TRBD1 is a possible D gene (6 bases). The CDR3 sequence is 14 residues long. CDR1 MNHNY and CDR2 SVGAGI come from the germline V gene (reference sequence). The V gene lost 6 bases and the J gene lost 2 bases, with 13 bases spanning the gap. The CDR3 sequence is CASSLGRGQETQYF. In DNA, the CDR3 is TGTGCCAGCAGCTTGGGCAGGGGACAAGAGACCCAGTACTTC.

Ten or more counts support this clonotype. Because this beta chain is a stray read in a library intended to capture alpha chains, its abundance should not be given much weight. The chain has TRBV14 and TRBJ2-3; 10 bases are shared with TRBD2. V was clipped by 0 bases and J by 2 bases; unmatched bases: 5. This CDR3 is 17 amino acids long. Germline assignment: CDR1 SGHDN and CDR2 FVKESK. CDR3 sequence: CASSQDGTSANTDTQYF. The CDR3 DNA sequence: TGTGCCAGCAGCCAAGACGGGACTAGCGCGAACACAGATACGCAGTATTTT. Full variable domain (outside the CDR3, taken from reference TRBV14 and TRBJ2-3): EAGVTQFPSHSVIEKGQTVTLRCDPISGHDNLYWYRRVMGKEIKFLLHFVKESKQDESGMPNNRFLAERTGGTYSTLKVQPAELEDSGVYFCASSQDGTSANTDTQYFGPGTRLTVL.